This entry is about one T cell receptor beta chain. Other DNA sequences in this sample translate to the same CDR3. These data originate in a study of T cell changes during pregnancy in multiple sclerosis. Trimming pared 4 bases from V and 3 bases from J, leaving 13 bases between. The germline gives CDR1 MGHRA, CDR2 YSYEKL. The CDR3 loop spans 15 amino acids. The assay was immunoSEQ multiplex PCR, and TCRdb's table has in-frame clones only and misses some. The top ten clones hold about 1.5% of a sample with about 43,000 clones, approximately 90% of them seen once. This sequence joins TRBV4-1 and TRBJ1-5; D might be TRBD1 (5 bases). This TCR came from a female donor with multiple sclerosis, enrolled in a pregnancy study. The sample taken for sequencing was PBMCs (not recorded whether the cells were cultured). CDR3 nucleotide sequence: TGCGCCAGCAGCCCTACGGGGGTTTCCAATCAGCCCCAGCATTTT. Protein: CASSPTGVSNQPQHF.